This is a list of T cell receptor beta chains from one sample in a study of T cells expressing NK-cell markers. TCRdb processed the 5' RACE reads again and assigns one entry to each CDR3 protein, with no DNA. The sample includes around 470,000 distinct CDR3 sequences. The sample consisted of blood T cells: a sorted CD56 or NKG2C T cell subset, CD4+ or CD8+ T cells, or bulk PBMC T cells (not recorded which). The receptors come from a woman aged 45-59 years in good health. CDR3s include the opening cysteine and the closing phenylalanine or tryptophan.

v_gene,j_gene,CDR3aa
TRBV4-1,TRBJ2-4,CASSQPPSGRLAKNIQYF
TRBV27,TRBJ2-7,CASSFFRGYEQYF
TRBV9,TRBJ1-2,CASSVAGQAGGYTF
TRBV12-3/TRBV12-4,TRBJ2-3,CASSLRAAGTDTQYF
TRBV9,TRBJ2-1,CASSPKIAGVNMNEQFF
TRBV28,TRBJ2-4,CASSRYRFPEAKNIQYF
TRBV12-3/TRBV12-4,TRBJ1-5,CASKDQKGKGTNQPQHF
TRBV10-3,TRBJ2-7,CAISGTGQGLQYF
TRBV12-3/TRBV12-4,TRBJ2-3,CASSLAGLAQYF
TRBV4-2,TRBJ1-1,CASSPGIGENTEAFF
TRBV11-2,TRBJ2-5,CASSARDPQETQYF
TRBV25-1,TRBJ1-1,CASRGQGIPNTEAFF
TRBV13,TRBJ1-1,CASSWTGVHTEAFF
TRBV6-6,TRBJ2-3,CASSVMDTQYF
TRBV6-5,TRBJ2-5,CASSYDGQATQETQYF
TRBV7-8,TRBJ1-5,CASSLRDRGNQPQHF
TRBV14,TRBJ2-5,CASSQGTAWGRETQYF